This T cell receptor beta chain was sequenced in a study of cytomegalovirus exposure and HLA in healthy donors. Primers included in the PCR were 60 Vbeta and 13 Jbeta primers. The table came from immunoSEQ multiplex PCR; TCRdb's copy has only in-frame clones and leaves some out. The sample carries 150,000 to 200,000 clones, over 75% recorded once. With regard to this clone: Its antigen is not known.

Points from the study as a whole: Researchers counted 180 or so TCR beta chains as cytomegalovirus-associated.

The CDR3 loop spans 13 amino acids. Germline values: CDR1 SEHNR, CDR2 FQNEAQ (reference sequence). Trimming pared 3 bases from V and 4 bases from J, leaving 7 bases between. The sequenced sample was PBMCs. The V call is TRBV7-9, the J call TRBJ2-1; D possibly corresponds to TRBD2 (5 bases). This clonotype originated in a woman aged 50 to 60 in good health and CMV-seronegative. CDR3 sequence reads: CASSFEGYNEQFF. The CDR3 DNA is TGTGCCAGCAGCTTTGAGGGTTACAATGAGCAGTTCTTC.